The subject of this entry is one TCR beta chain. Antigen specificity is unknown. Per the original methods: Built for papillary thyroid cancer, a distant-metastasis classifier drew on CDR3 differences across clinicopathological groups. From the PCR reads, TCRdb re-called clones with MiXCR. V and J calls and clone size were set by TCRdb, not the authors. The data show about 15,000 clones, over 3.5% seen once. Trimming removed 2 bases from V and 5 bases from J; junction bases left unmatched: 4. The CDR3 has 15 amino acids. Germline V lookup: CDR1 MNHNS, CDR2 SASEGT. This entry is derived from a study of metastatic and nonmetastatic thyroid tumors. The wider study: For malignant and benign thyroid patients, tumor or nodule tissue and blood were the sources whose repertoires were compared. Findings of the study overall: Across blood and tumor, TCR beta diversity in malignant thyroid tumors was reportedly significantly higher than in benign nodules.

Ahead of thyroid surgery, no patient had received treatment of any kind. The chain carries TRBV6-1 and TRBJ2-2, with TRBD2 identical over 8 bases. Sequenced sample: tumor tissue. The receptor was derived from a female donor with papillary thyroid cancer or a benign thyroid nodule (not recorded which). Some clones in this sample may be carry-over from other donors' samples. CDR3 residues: CASSESGSSTGELFF. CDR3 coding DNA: TGTGCCAGCAGTGAAAGCGGGAGTAGTACCGGGGAGCTGTTTTTT.